Shown below are 12 T cell receptor beta chains from a single sample sequenced in a study of Graves' ophthalmopathy and Graves' hyperthyroidism. RNA served as the template for amplifying TCR beta CDR3 regions. The workflow started with a first-round RT-PCR run with HTBI primers and then moved on to a second-round multiplex PCR. Via MiXCR, TCRdb re-called the multiplex PCR reads, giving one row per CDR3 protein. The table lists 300,000 to 400,000 distinct CDR3 sequences, about a sixth of them singletons. Sequenced sample: peripheral blood. These receptors came from an adult woman with stable Graves' hyperthyroidism.

In its sample, this clonotype was seen many times. The V call is TRBV28, the J call TRBJ1-2; D ambiguous. Germline values: CDR1 MDHEN, CDR2 SYDVKM. This CDR3 spans 14 amino acids. Trimming pared 6 bases from V and 8 bases from J, leaving 19 bases between. CDR3 in amino acids: CASRRESPRYGYTF. DNA for the CDR3: TGTGCCAGCAGAAGGGAGAGTCCCAGGTACGGCTACACCTTC.

This clonotype was recorded many times. The rearrangement uses TRBV29-1 and TRBJ2-5; 9 bases line up with TRBD2. V shed 5 bases, J shed 5 bases, and the junction held 6 bases outside the gene matches. Germline CDR1 reads SQVTM; CDR2 reads ANQGSEA. This CDR3 contains 13 residues. The CDR3 reads CSVLSGSEETQYF. In DNA form, the CDR3 reads TGCAGCGTTCTTAGCGGGAGTGAGGAGACCCAGTACTTC.

This clonotype was counted many times. This chain links TRBV19 with TRBJ1-1, with TRBD1 as a possible D gene (6 bases). Germline CDR1 LNHDA, CDR2 SQIVND (reference sequence). The CDR3 consists of 14 residues. V lost 10 bases, J lost 5 bases, and 20 bases lay in between. For the CDR3, the DNA is TGTGCCACCCTACAGATCGACAGGACGACTGAAGCTTTCTTT. This codes for CATLQIDRTTEAFF.

The chain links TRBV30 to TRBJ2-2, with D perhaps TRBD1 or TRBD2 (5 bases each). The V end was cut by 0 bases, the J end by 6 bases, with 14 bases between. The CDR3 contains 15 residues. CDR1 is GTSNPN and CDR2 is SVGIG in the germline V gene (reference sequence). This CDR3 is CAWSVYRPGAGELFF. The DNA of the CDR3 is TGTGCCTGGAGTGTATACAGGCCCGGGGCCGGGGAGCTGTTTTTT.

In its sample, this clonotype was seen many times. This sequence joins TRBV6-2 or TRBV6-3 and TRBJ2-5, with a weak D call TRBD1 (5 bases). The germline V and J ends were trimmed by 8 bases and 2 bases, with 12 bases remaining between them. The CDR3 loop spans 13 amino acids. The germline gives CDR1 MNHEY, CDR2 SVGEGT. The CDR3 loop is CASSLTEQETQYF. Written as DNA, the CDR3 is TGTGCCAGCTCCCTGACAGAGCAAGAGACCCAGTACTTC.

Regarding this clonotype: With a much larger clone just one base away, this may be a read error. Since no conserved phenylalanine or tryptophan closes the CDR3, a read error is the likely cause. The chain employs TRBV5-1 and TRBJ2-7; D not certain. The germline V and J ends were trimmed by 0 bases and 0 bases, with 13 bases remaining between them. CDR3 size: 16 residues. Germline CDR1 reads SGHRS; CDR2 reads YFSETQ. In DNA form, the CDR3 reads TGCGCCAGCAGCTTGGATCCACACCCGAGCTCCTACGAGCAGTACTTG. This translates into CASSLDPHPSSYEQYL.

The genes are TRBV6-5 and TRBJ2-5; D is possibly TRBD1 (5 bases). The CDR3 spans 14 residues. In germline, CDR1 is MNHEY, CDR2 SVGAGI. V was clipped by 7 bases and J by 3 bases, with 15 bases between them. In nucleotides, the CDR3 is TGTGCCAGCATTAAAGACAGCCAAAAAGAGACCCAGTACTTC. Translation gives CASIKDSQKETQYF.

This clonotype was observed a few times. The chain links TRBV27 to TRBJ2-7; TRBD2 matches at 8 bases. CDR3 length equals 14 residues. Germline V gene lookup returns CDR1 MNHEY and CDR2 SMNVEV (reference sequence). Trimming removed 6 bases from V and 4 bases from J; junction bases left unmatched: 8. The CDR3 is CASSEREGGYEQYF. The CDR3 DNA is TGTGCCAGCAGCGAACGGGAGGGCGGTTACGAGCAGTACTTC.

This clonotype was recorded many times. Since a much larger clone is just one base distant, this may be a read error. The chain is built from TRBV12-3 or TRBV12-4 and TRBJ1-5, with D maybe TRBD1 (5 bases). The CDR3 has 15 amino acids. The CDR3: CASSPTGTLNQLQHF. CDR3 coding DNA: TGTGCCAGCAGTCCCACCGGGACTCTCAATCAGCTCCAGCATTTT.

This clonotype was recorded at least ten times. The chain has TRBV20-1 and TRBJ2-6; D is possibly TRBD2 (5 bases). Trimming left V 7 bases short and J 0 bases short, with 13 bases between. Germline values: CDR1 DFQATT, CDR2 SNEGSKA (reference sequence). CDR3 length equals 15 residues. The CDR3 is CSVTGGRSGANVLTF. The CDR3, as DNA: TGCAGTGTTACTGGCGGGCGCTCTGGGGCCAACGTCCTGACTTTC.

This clonotype was found many times. The chain uses TRBV12-5 and TRBJ2-5; D assignment may be TRBD1 or TRBD2 (6 bases each). The germline V gene encodes CDR1 LGHNT and CDR2 FRNRAP. V was pared by 3 bases and J by 5 bases, with 16 bases between. The CDR3 loop spans 15 amino acids. This CDR3 reads CASGLPDGGGETQYF. The CDR3 coding sequence is TGTGCTAGTGGTTTACCCGACGGGGGCGGGGAGACCCAGTACTTC.

This clonotype was picked up many times. The chain joins TRBV28 to TRBJ1-6; D possibly corresponds to TRBD1 (5 bases). The CDR3 contains 16 residues. The germline V and J ends were trimmed by 6 bases and 9 bases, with 21 bases remaining between them. CDR1 MDHEN and CDR2 SYDVKM come from the germline V gene. This CDR3 is CASRLGPLGAPSPLHF. The CDR3 nucleotides are TGTGCCAGCAGGTTGGGGCCATTAGGGGCGCCTTCACCCCTCCACTTT.